The source of this T cell receptor beta chain is a study of cytomegalovirus exposure and HLA in healthy donors. CDR3 length equals 16 residues. Per the germline V gene, CDR1 is SGHTA and CDR2 is FQGNSA. J gave up 0 bases and V 4 bases, and 6 bases lay outside the gene matches. The PCR contained 60 Vbeta and 13 Jbeta primers. Produced via immunoSEQ multiplex PCR; TCRdb's table is partial and in-frame only. The sample holds 150,000 to 200,000 clones, about 81% seen once. The rearrangement links TRBV7-2 to TRBJ2-5, with 9 bases identical to TRBD1. Sequenced material: PBMCs. This clonotype was sampled from a young man in good health and CMV-seronegative. DNA of the CDR3: TGTGCCAGCAGCTACCCGGGACAGGGAAACCAAGAGACCCAGTACTTC. As protein: CASSYPGQGNQETQYF.